The 30 T cell receptor beta chains in this list originate from one sample, sequenced in a study of Graves' ophthalmopathy and Graves' hyperthyroidism. The study amplified TCR beta CDR3 regions using RNA transcripts. Investigators did first-round RT-PCR with HTBI primers, then second-round multiplex PCR. Each CDR3 protein is one row after TCRdb ran MiXCR on the multiplex PCR reads. This sample has about 160,000 distinct CDR3 sequences, with roughly two fifths found just once. Source material: peripheral blood. These receptors were collected from a man aged 30 to 39 with Graves' ophthalmopathy.

The CDR3 coding sequence is TGTGCCAGCAGCTCGCATCCGGGACTATCTAAAGAGACCCAGTACTTC. This sequence encodes CASSSHPGLSKETQYF. V usage is TRBV11-2 and J usage is TRBJ2-5; 7 bases are a match to TRBD2. Trimming took 4 bases from V and 3 from J; bases not matched to a gene: 11. The CDR3 has 16 amino acids. Per germline, CDR1 SGHAT and CDR2 FQNNGV. The full variable domain, in which reference TRBV11-2 and TRBJ2-5 provide the parts outside the CDR3, is EAGVAQSPRYKIIEKRQSVAFWCNPISGHATLYWYQQILGQGPKLLIQFQNNGVVDDSQLPKDRFSAERLKGVDSTLKIQPAKLEDSAVYLCASSSHPGLSKETQYFGPGTRLLVL.

This clonotype was detected ten times or more. This chain uses TRBV12-3 or TRBV12-4 with TRBJ1-6, with D unresolved. The CDR3 has 17 amino acids. Trimming pared 0 bases from V and 3 bases from J, leaving 12 bases between. Written as DNA, the CDR3 is TGTGCCAGCAGTTTAGCTATGACGGCATTCTATAATTCACCCCTCCACTTT. It codes for CASSLAMTAFYNSPLHF.

This clonotype was observed at least ten times. The V gene is TRBV12-3 or TRBV12-4, the J gene TRBJ2-7, with 9 nucleotides matching TRBD1. This CDR3 region has 14 residues. V shed 6 bases and J 6 bases; nucleotides not matched to a gene: 9. The CDR3 DNA sequence: TGTGCCAGCAGCAACCGGGACAGGGCAATCGAGCAGTACTTC. Translated, it gives CASSNRDRAIEQYF.

This clonotype was detected ten times or more. This rearrangement joins TRBV12-3 or TRBV12-4 to TRBJ2-4, with D unresolved. Trimming removed 6 bases from V and 6 bases from J, with 9 bases in between. This CDR3 is 12 amino acids long. This CDR3 is CASSITRNIQYF. CDR3 coding DNA: TGTGCCAGCAGCATTACCCGAAACATTCAGTACTTC.

V gene TRBV19 combines with J gene TRBJ2-5; 14 bases align to TRBD2. The junction had 4 bases not matched to a gene; V was cut back by 6 bases and J by 4 bases. CDR3 length: 15 amino acids. Germline V gene lookup returns CDR1 LNHDA and CDR2 SQIVND (reference sequence). CDR3 in DNA: TGTGCCAGTAGGGAGACTAGCGGGAGGGTAGAGACCCAGTACTTC. Its translation: CASRETSGRVETQYF.

The V call is TRBV20-1, the J call TRBJ1-1, with TRBD1 matching over 7 bases. After removal of 4 bases from V and 3 bases from J, the junction contained 2 bases not matched to a gene. The CDR3 loop spans 12 amino acids. Per germline, CDR1 DFQATT and CDR2 SNEGSKA (reference sequence). CDR3 protein: CSAIRGDTEAFF. CDR3 DNA sequence: TGCAGTGCTATCAGGGGGGACACTGAAGCTTTCTTT.

This chain uses TRBV2 with TRBJ1-5; D remains ambiguous. Germline assignment: CDR1 SNHLY and CDR2 FYNNEI. The V gene lost 5 bases and the J gene lost 3 bases, with 8 bases spanning the gap. The CDR3 sequence is 13 residues long. The CDR3 DNA reads as TGTGCCAGCAGTACCGGACTCAATCAGCCCCAGCATTTT. It specifies CASSTGLNQPQHF.

In this sample, this clonotype turned up many times. The chain recombines TRBV27 with TRBJ1-5, with TRBD1 identical over 8 bases. Germline loops: CDR1 MNHEY, CDR2 SMNVEV (reference sequence). With 3 bases clipped from V and 3 bases from J, the junction kept 4 bases outside the gene matches. The CDR3 contains 15 residues. CDR3 protein: CASSFRTGTNQPQHF. The CDR3 coding sequence is TGTGCCAGCAGTTTCAGGACAGGGACCAATCAGCCCCAGCATTTT.

Ten or more counts support this clonotype. The gene calls are TRBV28 and TRBJ2-7, with 8 nucleotides matching TRBD1. CDR1 is MDHEN and CDR2 is SYDVKM in the germline V gene. The V segment lost 6 bases and the J segment 6 bases; nucleotides outside the gene matches: 19. CDR3 length equals 17 residues. The CDR3 nucleotides read TGTGCCAGCAGCTCCTACCTCGACAGGGGCAAAGTTGGCGAGCAGTACTTC. This encodes CASSSYLDRGKVGEQYF. Together with reference TRBV28 and TRBJ2-7, the CDR3 gives the full variable domain: DVKVTQSSRYLVKRTGEKVFLECVQDMDHENMFWYRQDPGLGLRLIYFSYDVKMKEKGDIPEGYSVSREKKERFSLILESASTNQTSMYLCASSSYLDRGKVGEQYFGPGTRLTVT.

This clonotype was recorded many times. The J gene is TRBJ1-1, the V gene TRBV25-1; D is unclear. Germline V gives CDR1 MGHDK, CDR2 SYGVNS. The CDR3 sequence is 15 residues long. Trimming pared 7 bases from V and 4 bases from J, leaving 19 bases between. Here the CDR3 reads CASTSGGRASTEAFF. CDR3 bases: TGTGCCAGCACCTCAGGAGGGCGGGCGAGCACTGAAGCTTTCTTT.

This clonotype was counted only a few times. The rearrangement uses TRBV19 and TRBJ1-1; D ambiguous. Deletions cut 3 bases from V and 5 bases from J, with 10 bases between. Germline lookup yields CDR1 LNHDA and CDR2 SQIVND (reference sequence). This CDR3 is built from 13 residues. CDR3 residues: CASSIFVGTEAFF. CDR3 nucleotides: TGTGCCAGTAGTATTTTCGTTGGAACTGAAGCTTTCTTT.

This clonotype was seen repeatedly, ten times or more. This chain connects TRBV11-2 to TRBJ2-7, with D uncertain. The V gene lost 1 base and the J gene lost 3 bases, with 10 bases spanning the gap. The germline gives CDR1 SGHAT, CDR2 FQNNGV. The CDR3 is made up of 14 amino acids. The CDR3: CASSLARLGYEQYF. The CDR3 region has the DNA TGTGCCAGCAGCTTAGCTCGCCTGGGCTACGAGCAGTACTTC.

This chain uses TRBV20-1 with TRBJ2-7, with TRBD1 matching 7 bases. After removal of 3 bases from V and 3 bases from J, the junction contained 5 bases not matched to a gene. The germline CDR1 and CDR2 sequences are DFQATT and SNEGSKA (reference sequence). This CDR3 spans 13 amino acids. In DNA, the CDR3 is TGCAGTGCTAGCTCAGGGGGTCTCTACGAGCAGTACTTC. Amino acids: CSASSGGLYEQYF.

V usage is TRBV7-8 and J usage is TRBJ1-1, with 7 bases fitting TRBD1. The CDR3 spans 14 residues. V dropped 4 bases and J dropped 6; count of bases not matched to a gene: 8. Per germline, CDR1 SGHVS and CDR2 FQNEAQ. The CDR3 loop reads CASSSGARGPEAFF. The CDR3 coding sequence is TGTGCCAGCAGCTCCGGGGCAAGGGGGCCTGAAGCTTTCTTT.

This clonotype was detected ten times or more. The V call is TRBV10-3, the J call TRBJ1-2, with a possible D match to TRBD1 (6 bases). Trimming cost V 2 bases and J 4 bases, with 14 bases left between them. The CDR3 covers 15 residues. Per the germline V gene, CDR1 is ENHRY and CDR2 is SYGVKD. CDR3 bases: TGTGCCATCAGTGAGCCGGGGGCCAACCTCTATGGCTACACCTTC. It encodes CAISEPGANLYGYTF.

The rearrangement uses TRBV4-1 and TRBJ2-5, with D possibly being TRBD1 (5 bases). The CDR3 is 14 residues long. CDR1 and CDR2 from the germline V gene are MGHRA and YSYEKL. Trimming took 3 bases from V and 5 from J, leaving 13 bases between them. CDR3 residues: CASSQRTIGETQYF. In DNA form, the CDR3 reads TGCGCCAGCAGCCAGAGGACAATCGGGGAGACCCAGTACTTC.

This clonotype was observed a handful of times. This chain joins TRBV12-3 or TRBV12-4 and TRBJ2-5; perhaps D is TRBD1 or TRBD2 (5 bases each). V was clipped by 5 bases and J by 1 base, with 11 bases between them. The CDR3 has 14 residues. CDR3 loop: CASSEGPIQETQYF. In DNA, the CDR3 is TGTGCCAGCAGTGAGGGGCCTATCCAAGAGACCCAGTACTTC.

This clonotype was recorded many times. The chain links TRBV12-3 or TRBV12-4 to TRBJ1-2; 7 positions agree with TRBD1. This CDR3 region has 13 residues. The V segment lost 6 bases and the J segment 7 bases; nucleotides outside the gene matches: 8. The DNA for the CDR3 is TGTGCCAGCAGCTCCGACAGGGTCCCTGGCTACACCTTC. Its translation: CASSSDRVPGYTF.

V and J are TRBV24-1 and TRBJ2-7, with 7 bases aligning to TRBD1. Germline CDR1 is KGHDR and CDR2 is SFDVKD. V dropped 4 bases and J dropped 5; count of bases not matched to a gene: 7. The CDR3 loop spans 14 amino acids. As DNA, the CDR3 is TGTGCCACCAGTGACCCGGGACAGCAAGACGAGCAGTACTTC. Translated: CATSDPGQQDEQYF.

The V gene is TRBV19, the J gene TRBJ1-1; 11 nucleotides agree with TRBD1. CDR1 and CDR2 from the germline V gene are LNHDA and SQIVND (reference sequence). The junction had 9 bases not matched to a gene; V was cut back by 7 bases and J by 5 bases. The CDR3 consists of 15 residues. The CDR3 region is CASKGTGGQGTEAFF. CDR3 in DNA: TGTGCCAGTAAAGGGACAGGGGGACAGGGGACTGAAGCTTTCTTT.

V and J are TRBV6-5 and TRBJ2-7, with 8 positions matching TRBD2. Germline values: CDR1 MNHEY, CDR2 SVGAGI. V shed 2 bases and J 0 bases; nucleotides not matched to a gene: 9. This CDR3 comprises 17 residues. CDR3: CASSYLGSGEISYEQYF. For the CDR3, the DNA is TGTGCCAGCAGTTACCTTGGTAGCGGGGAAATCTCCTACGAGCAGTACTTC.

This clonotype was detected a few times. Possible read error: a much larger clone is one base away. V and J are TRBV6-2 or TRBV6-3 and TRBJ2-7; D possibly corresponds to TRBD1 (6 bases). Germline CDR1 is MNHEY and CDR2 is SVGEGT. V was clipped by 2 bases and J by 3 bases, with 8 bases between them. CDR3 size: 13 residues. CDR3 DNA: TGTGCCAGCAGTTACGGGGGCTACTACGAGCAGTACTTC. It translates to CASSYGGYYEQYF.

The CDR3 DNA reads as TGTGCCAGCAGCAAGACAGGGGATTCACCCCTCCACTTT. It specifies CASSKTGDSPLHF. V gene TRBV7-8 combines with J gene TRBJ1-6; 8 bases are a match to TRBD1. Germline CDR1 reads SGHVS; CDR2 reads FQNEAQ. This CDR3 contains 13 residues. The V and J ends lost 5 bases and 8 bases, in that order; junction bases with no gene match: 2.

The chain employs TRBV12-3 or TRBV12-4 and TRBJ2-5; D unclear. Trimming shortened V by 5 bases and J by 5 bases, and 9 bases separated the two germline ends. The length of the CDR3 is 12 residues. In DNA form, the CDR3 reads TGTGCCAGCAGTACCACGCGGGAGACCCAGTACTTC. Translation gives CASSTTRETQYF.

The rearrangement uses TRBV7-2 and TRBJ1-2; 8 nucleotides agree with TRBD1. V shed 7 bases, J shed 4 bases, and the junction held 5 bases outside the gene matches. The germline V gene encodes CDR1 SGHTA and CDR2 FQGNSA. This CDR3 is built from 13 residues. In DNA form, the CDR3 reads TGTGCCAGCACCTCAGGGGGCAGCTATGGCTACACCTTC. It specifies CASTSGGSYGYTF.

This clonotype was counted at least ten times. This chain joins TRBV27 and TRBJ2-2; 10 bases match TRBD1. This CDR3 spans 15 amino acids. The germline V gene has CDR1 MNHEY and CDR2 SMNVEV (reference sequence). Unmatched junction bases numbered 5, after V lost 5 bases and J lost 5 bases. The CDR3 region is CASSRGQGITGELFF. The CDR3 DNA reads as TGTGCCAGCAGTAGGGGACAGGGGATAACCGGGGAGCTGTTTTTT.

The chain combines TRBV7-8 with TRBJ1-6; 9 nucleotides agree with TRBD1. Germline CDR1 reads SGHVS; CDR2 reads FQNEAQ. Unmatched junction bases numbered 6, after V lost 5 bases and J lost 10 bases. The CDR3 spans 14 residues. CDR3 region: CASSPDRGRSPLHF. The CDR3 DNA sequence: TGTGCCAGCAGCCCGGACAGGGGACGCTCACCCCTCCACTTT.

This clonotype has a count of ten or more. V and J are TRBV6-5 and TRBJ2-5; 8 nucleotides match TRBD1. This CDR3 is 17 amino acids long. J gave up 3 bases and V 5 bases, and 14 bases lay outside the gene matches. Germline V gives CDR1 MNHEY, CDR2 SVGAGI. CDR3 protein: CASSTPVPRGLEETQYF. Here the CDR3 DNA reads TGTGCCAGCAGTACGCCCGTCCCCAGGGGGCTCGAAGAGACCCAGTACTTC.

This clonotype was seen ten or more times. The chain has TRBV6-2 or TRBV6-3 and TRBJ1-6; 7 bases align to TRBD1. After removal of 7 bases from V and 7 bases from J, the junction contained 7 bases not matched to a gene. Germline CDR1 is MNHEY and CDR2 is SVGEGT. The CDR3 is 14 residues long. CDR3 bases: TGTGCCAGCACACCCGGGACAGACAATTCACCCCTCCACTTT. Protein: CASTPGTDNSPLHF.

This sequence joins TRBV12-3 or TRBV12-4 and TRBJ1-1, with D uncertain. V was trimmed by 5 bases and J by 0 bases, leaving 7 bases between them. CDR3 length equals 13 residues. This CDR3 is CASSLRMNTEAFF. DNA for the CDR3: TGTGCCAGCAGTCTACGGATGAACACTGAAGCTTTCTTT.